The present T cell receptor beta chain was sequenced within a study of control samples from healthy donors and cancer patients. Clones were read by immunoSEQ multiplex PCR, and TCRdb kept only the in-frame ones, dropping some. Seen here are about 61,000 clones, almost 90% observed once, and the top ten hold nearly 6%. The germline V gene has CDR1 SEHNR and CDR2 FQNEAQ (reference sequence). Trimming took off 5 bases at V and 4 bases at J, with 11 bases between the two ends. CDR3 length: 13 residues. This clone has just one count. The chain recombines TRBV7-9 with TRBJ1-2; D ambiguous. The specimen sequenced was PBMCs. The origin of this receptor is a man aged 55-75 years with colorectal cancer. CDR3 bases: TGTGCCAGCAGCCCCCGGGGATTCTATGGCTACACCTTC. As protein: CASSPRGFYGYTF. The full variable domain, completed using reference TRBV7-9 and TRBJ1-2, is DTGVSQNPRHKITKRGQNVTFRCDPISEHNRLYWYRQTLGQGPEFLTYFQNEAQLEKSRLLSDRFSAERPKGSFSTLEIQRTEQGDSAMYLCASSPRGFYGYTFGSGTRLTVV.